These T cell receptor beta chains were read from a single sample in a study of T cell responses to AZD1222 COVID-19 vaccine. Data came from immunoSEQ multiplex PCR; TCRdb stores just in-frame clones and leaves some out. The sample lists some 100,000 clones; 75% to 90% were seen once. The sequencing used peripheral blood, collected 28 days after the second AZD1222 dose. The receptors were sampled from an adult who received the AZD1222 COVID-19 vaccine. Both conserved end residues are part of each CDR3. A D gene is named only where the DNA matches it firmly.

TRBD1 TRBJ1-2 TRBV28 CASSSAGTAGFYTF
TRBD2 TRBJ2-1 TRBV7-9 CATFPGTRVDEQFF
TRBD2 TRBJ2-5 TRBV7-8 CASSSGTRSWETQYF
. TRBJ1-4 TRBV6-5 CASSYSTGTNEKLFF
. TRBJ1-3 TRBV6-1 CASSDGKRGGNTIYF
TRBD1 TRBJ1-4 TRBV18 CASSPYAQGASEKLFF
TRBD1 TRBJ1-2 TRBV7-3 CASSLTGTGGNYGYTF
. TRBJ1-3 TRBV19 CASSRLNRSGNTIYF
. TRBJ1-4 TRBV6-1 CASRERGGGTNEKLFF
. TRBJ1-1 TRBV27 CASSVLPPRSNTEAFF
TRBD1 TRBJ1-2 TRBV28 CASSSHTGGDYGYTF
TRBD1 TRBJ1-4 TRBV27 CATRQGGRRKLFF
. TRBJ2-7 TRBV7-9 CASSPGRFAYEQYF
. TRBJ2-7 TRBV11-3 CASSARTGTSYEQYF
TRBD2 TRBJ2-3 TRBV5-4 CASSLIGFLGGGDTQYF
. TRBJ1-4 TRBV5-6 CASSTDLDGRGGGEKLFF
TRBD2 TRBJ2-7 TRBV28 CASSPAGLAGLSYEQYF
. TRBJ2-2 TRBV7-9 CASSLPREAGELFF
. TRBJ2-7 TRBV25-1 CASSETRAWGYEQYF
. TRBJ2-5 TRBV14 CASSRLQETQYF